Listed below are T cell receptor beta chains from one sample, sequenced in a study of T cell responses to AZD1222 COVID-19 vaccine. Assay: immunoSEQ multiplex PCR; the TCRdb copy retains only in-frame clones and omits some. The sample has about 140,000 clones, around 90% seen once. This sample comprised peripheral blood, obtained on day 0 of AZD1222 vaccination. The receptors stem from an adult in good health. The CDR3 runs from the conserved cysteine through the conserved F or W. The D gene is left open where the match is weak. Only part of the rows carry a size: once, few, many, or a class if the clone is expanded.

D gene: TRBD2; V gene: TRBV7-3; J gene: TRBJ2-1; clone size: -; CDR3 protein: CASRLAGGNEQFF; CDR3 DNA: TGTGCCAGCAGACTAGCGGGAGGCAATGAGCAGTTCTTC
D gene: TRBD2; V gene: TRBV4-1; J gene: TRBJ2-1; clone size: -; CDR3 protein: CASSLSTSGAGHEQFF; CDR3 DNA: TGCGCCAGCAGCCTTTCGACTAGCGGGGCTGGCCATGAGCAGTTCTTC
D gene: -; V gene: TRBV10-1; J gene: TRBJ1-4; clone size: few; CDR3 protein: CASSEANEKLFF; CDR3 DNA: TGCGCCAGCAGTGAAGCTAATGAAAAACTGTTTTTT
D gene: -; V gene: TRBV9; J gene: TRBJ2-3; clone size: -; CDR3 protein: CASGPRGYTQYF; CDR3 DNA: TGTGCCAGTGGACCGAGGGGGTATACGCAGTATTTT
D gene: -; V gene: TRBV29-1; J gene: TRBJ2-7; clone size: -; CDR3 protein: CSVPHQGITYEQYF; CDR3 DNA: TGCAGCGTGCCCCATCAAGGAATCACCTACGAGCAGTACTTC
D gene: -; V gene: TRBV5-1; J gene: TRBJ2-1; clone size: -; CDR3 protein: CASQLVVGDPSYNEQFF; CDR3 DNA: TGCGCCAGTCAGCTTGTAGTAGGGGATCCTTCCTACAATGAGCAGTTCTTC
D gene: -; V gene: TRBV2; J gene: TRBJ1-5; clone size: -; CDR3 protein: CASSEFFREGLSNQPQHF; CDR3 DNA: TGTGCCAGCAGTGAATTCTTCAGGGAGGGGTTAAGCAATCAGCCCCAGCATTTT
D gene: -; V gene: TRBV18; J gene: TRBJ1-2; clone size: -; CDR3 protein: CASSPPVGGYTF; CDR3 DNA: TGTGCCAGCTCACCCCCGGTTGGTGGCTACACCTTC
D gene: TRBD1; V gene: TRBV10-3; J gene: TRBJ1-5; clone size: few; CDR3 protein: CAISPDRWGNQPQHF; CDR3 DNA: TGTGCCATCAGCCCGGACAGGTGGGGCAATCAGCCCCAGCATTTT
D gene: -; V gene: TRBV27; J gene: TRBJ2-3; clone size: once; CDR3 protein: CASSSGLWGTDTQYF; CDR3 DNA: TGTGCCAGCAGTTCCGGGTTATGGGGCACAGATACGCAGTATTTT
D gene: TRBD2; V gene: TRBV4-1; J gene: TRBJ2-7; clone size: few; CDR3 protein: CASSLRTSGIYEQYF; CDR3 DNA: TGCGCCAGCAGCCTGCGGACTAGCGGGATCTACGAGCAGTACTTC
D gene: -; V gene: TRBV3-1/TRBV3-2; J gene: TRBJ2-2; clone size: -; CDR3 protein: CASSQVASYGELFF; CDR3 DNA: TGTGCCAGCAGCCAAGTGGCAAGTTACGGGGAGCTGTTTTTT
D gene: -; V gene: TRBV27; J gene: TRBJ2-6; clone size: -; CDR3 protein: CASSPWGGANVLTF; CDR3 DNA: TGTGCCAGCAGCCCGTGGGGCGGGGCCAACGTCCTGACTTTC
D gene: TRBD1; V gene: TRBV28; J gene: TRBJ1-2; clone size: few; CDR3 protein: CASSGMLQGANYGYTF; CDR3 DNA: TGTGCCAGCAGTGGGATGCTACAGGGGGCTAACTATGGCTACACCTTC
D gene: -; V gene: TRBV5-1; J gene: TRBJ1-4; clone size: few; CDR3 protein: CASRKGRTTNEKLFF; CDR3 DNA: TGCGCCAGCAGAAAAGGACGGACAACTAATGAAAAACTGTTTTTT
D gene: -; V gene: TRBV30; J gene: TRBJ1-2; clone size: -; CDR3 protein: CAWSEQAYGYTF; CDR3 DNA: TGTGCCTGGAGTGAACAGGCATATGGCTACACCTTC
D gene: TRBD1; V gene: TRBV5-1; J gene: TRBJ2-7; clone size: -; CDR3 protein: CASTPGGDRVGEQYF; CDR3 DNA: TGCGCCAGCACCCCCGGCGGGGACAGGGTAGGAGAGCAGTACTTC
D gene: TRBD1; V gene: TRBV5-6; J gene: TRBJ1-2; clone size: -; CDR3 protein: CASSLRTGHGYTF; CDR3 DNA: TGTGCCAGCAGCCTACGGACAGGGCATGGCTACACCTTC
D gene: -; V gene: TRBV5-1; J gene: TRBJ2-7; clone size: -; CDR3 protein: CASSLFPGSYEQYF; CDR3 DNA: TGCGCCAGCAGCTTGTTTCCAGGGTCCTACGAGCAGTACTTC
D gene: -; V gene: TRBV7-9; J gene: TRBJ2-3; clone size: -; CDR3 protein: CASSLGEFSTDTQYF; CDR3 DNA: TGTGCCAGCAGCTTGGGGGAGTTTAGCACAGATACGCAGTATTTT
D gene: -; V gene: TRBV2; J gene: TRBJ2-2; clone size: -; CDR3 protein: CASSGRSGYTGELFF; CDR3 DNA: TGTGCCAGCAGTGGTAGGTCAGGGTACACCGGGGAGCTGTTTTTT
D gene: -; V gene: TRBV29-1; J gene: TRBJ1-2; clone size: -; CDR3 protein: CSVESGFYGYTF; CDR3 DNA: TGCAGCGTTGAATCGGGGTTCTATGGCTACACCTTC
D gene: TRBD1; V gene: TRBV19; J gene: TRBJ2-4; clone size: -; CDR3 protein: CASRRRGAKNIQYF; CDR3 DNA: TGTGCCAGTAGGCGCAGGGGGGCCAAAAACATTCAGTACTTC
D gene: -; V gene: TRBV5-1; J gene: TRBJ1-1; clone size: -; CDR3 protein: CASSFRGSDTEAFF; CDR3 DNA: TGCGCCAGCAGCTTCAGGGGATCGGACACTGAAGCTTTCTTT
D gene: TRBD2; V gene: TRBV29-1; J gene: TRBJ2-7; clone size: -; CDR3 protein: CSVRTSEYEQYF; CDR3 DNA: TGCAGCGTCCGGACTAGCGAGTACGAGCAGTACTTC
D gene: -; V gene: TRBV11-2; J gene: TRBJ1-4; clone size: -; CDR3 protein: CASTPLKGRNEKLFF; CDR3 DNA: TGTGCCAGCACCCCATTGAAGGGGCGGAATGAAAAACTGTTTTTT
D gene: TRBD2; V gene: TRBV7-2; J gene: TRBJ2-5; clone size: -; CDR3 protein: CASSLGLAGGRVTQYF; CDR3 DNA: TGTGCCAGCAGCTTAGGACTAGCGGGAGGAAGGGTGACCCAGTACTTC
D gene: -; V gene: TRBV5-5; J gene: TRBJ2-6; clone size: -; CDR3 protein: CASSTLGSKGPPGANVLTF; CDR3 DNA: TGTGCCAGCAGCACGCTTGGCAGCAAAGGTCCTCCCGGGGCCAACGTCCTGACTTTC
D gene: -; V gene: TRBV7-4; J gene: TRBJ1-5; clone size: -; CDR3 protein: CASSLARVQPQHF; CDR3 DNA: TGTGCCAGCAGCTTAGCGAGGGTCCAGCCCCAGCATTTT